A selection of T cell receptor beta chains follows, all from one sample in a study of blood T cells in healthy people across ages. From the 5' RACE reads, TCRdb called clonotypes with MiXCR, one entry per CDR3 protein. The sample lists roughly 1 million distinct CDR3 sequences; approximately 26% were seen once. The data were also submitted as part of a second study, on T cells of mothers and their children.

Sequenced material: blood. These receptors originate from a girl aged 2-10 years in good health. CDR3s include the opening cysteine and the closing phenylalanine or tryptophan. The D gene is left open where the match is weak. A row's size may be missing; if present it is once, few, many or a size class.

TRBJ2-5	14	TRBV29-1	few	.	TGCAGCGTTGACCACAGGCCCAAACAAGAGACCCAGTACTTC	CSVDHRPKQETQYF
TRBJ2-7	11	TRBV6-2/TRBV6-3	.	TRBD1	TGTGCCAGCAGCACACAGGGGCGCAAGTACTTC	CASSTQGRKYF
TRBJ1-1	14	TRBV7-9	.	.	TGTGCCAGCAGCTTTGAGGACAGAGGGTCGGAAGCTTTCTTT	CASSFEDRGSEAFF
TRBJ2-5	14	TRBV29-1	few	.	TGCAGCGCCCGCGGACGGCTTGGGTGGGAGACCCAGTACTTC	CSARGRLGWETQYF
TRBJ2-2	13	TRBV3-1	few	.	TGTGCCAGCAGCCGTACTAGTACCGGGGAGCTGTTTTTT	CASSRTSTGELFF
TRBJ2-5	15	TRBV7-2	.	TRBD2	TGTGCCAGCAGCCTAGACAGCGGGGGGGCCAAGACCCAGTACTTC	CASSLDSGGAKTQYF
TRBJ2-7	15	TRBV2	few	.	TGTGCCAGCAGTGCAGGGACACGAGTCTCCTACGAGCAGTACTTC	CASSAGTRVSYEQYF
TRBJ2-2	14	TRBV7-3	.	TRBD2	TGTGCCAGCAGCCCCTACTCGGGGGGCGGGGAGCTGTTTTTT	CASSPYSGGGELFF
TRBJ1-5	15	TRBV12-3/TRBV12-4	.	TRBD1	TGTGCCAGCAGTTTAAGGACAGGAAGGTCGCAGCCCCAGCATTTT	CASSLRTGRSQPQHF
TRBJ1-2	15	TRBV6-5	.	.	TGTGCCAGCAGCCCCGGAGGGTCCGCTAACTATGGCTACACCTTC	CASSPGGSANYGYTF